This passage covers 18 T cell receptor beta chains from one sample sequenced in a study of T cell clonotyping in hematopoietic cell transplantation. TCRdb's copy holds only in-frame clones and misses some; the assay was immunoSEQ multiplex PCR. The profile covers 20,000 or so clones, with roughly 84% appearing a single time and 14% to 15% taken by the ten largest. Sequencing was carried out using peripheral blood mononuclear cells. These receptor sequences come from a man in his sixties in good health. Some clones in this sample may be carry-over from other donors' samples.

The chain uses TRBV5-1 and TRBJ2-2, with 7 bases fitting TRBD1. Germline-derived CDR1 and CDR2 are SGHRS and YFSETQ. The J segment lost 0 bases and the V segment lost 5 bases, leaving 10 bases of the junction unmatched. The CDR3 is 17 amino acids. The CDR3 sequence is CASRLTSGTANTGELFF. CDR3 nucleotide sequence: TGCGCCAGCAGACTTACCTCTGGGACAGCGAACACCGGGGAGCTGTTTTTT.

The rearrangement uses TRBV5-1 and TRBJ2-1, with TRBD2 matching over 12 bases. J was trimmed by 7 bases and V by 0 bases; bases with no gene match: 8. CDR1 SGHRS and CDR2 YFSETQ come from the germline V gene. The CDR3 length is 17 residues. In DNA form, the CDR3 reads TGCGCCAGCAGCTTGGGTCTAGCGGGAGGGCCGTGGAATGAGCAGTTCTTC. This codes for CASSLGLAGGPWNEQFF.

The chain employs TRBV7-2 and TRBJ1-5; a possible D gene is TRBD1 (5 bases). CDR3 length: 14 residues. Trimming took off 6 bases at V and 10 bases at J, with 19 bases between the two ends. The germline V gene encodes CDR1 SGHTA and CDR2 FQGNSA. The CDR3 reads CASSRDGGSVPQHF. CDR3 DNA: TGTGCCAGCAGTCGCGACGGGGGATCGGTACCCCAGCATTTT.

This clone has just a few counts. This rearrangement joins TRBV27 to TRBJ2-7; 7 bases are shared with TRBD1. Looked up from germline, CDR1 is MNHEY and CDR2 is SMNVEV (reference sequence). CDR3 length: 14 residues. The ends lost 3 bases at V and 2 bases at J; junction bases unmatched: 4. The CDR3 sequence: CASSLSDRTYEQYF. The CDR3 DNA reads TGTGCCAGCAGTTTGTCGGACAGGACCTACGAGCAGTACTTC.

J is TRBJ2-7 and V is TRBV20-1; D uncertain. Trimming took off 7 bases at V and 2 bases at J, with 9 bases between the two ends. The length of the CDR3 is 11 residues. The germline V gene has CDR1 DFQATT and CDR2 SNEGSKA (reference sequence). The DNA for the CDR3 is TGCAGTGTCAGTACCACCTACGAGCAGTACTTC. The encoded protein is CSVSTTYEQYF.

The gene calls are TRBV27 and TRBJ2-3; no clear D. There are 12 residues in the CDR3. Trimming left V 6 bases short and J 1 base short, with 5 bases between. CDR1 is MNHEY, CDR2 SMNVEV, per germline (reference sequence). Written as DNA, the CDR3 is TGTGCCAGCAGAACACGCACAGATACGCAGTATTTT. Translating it yields CASRTRTDTQYF.

Only a few counts were recorded for this clone. This sequence joins TRBV10-3 and TRBJ2-1; D is unresolved. The CDR3 is 12 residues long. Germline V gene data show CDR1 as ENHRY and CDR2 as SYGVKD. The V end lost 2 bases, the J end lost 6 bases, and 5 bases lay between the germline ends. DNA for the CDR3: TGTGCCATCAGTGAGGTTGTCAATGAGCAGTTCTTC. Encoded protein: CAISEVVNEQFF.

The rearrangement uses TRBV9 and TRBJ2-3; TRBD2 agrees at 9 bases. Trimming at V came to 3 bases and at J to 2 bases, leaving 7 bases not matched to a gene. The CDR3 runs to 16 residues. Germline CDR1 and CDR2: SGDLS and YYNGEE. The CDR3 spells CASSGMLAGATDTQYF. The CDR3 nucleotides read TGTGCCAGCAGCGGCATGTTAGCGGGGGCCACAGATACGCAGTATTTT.

The chain couples TRBV30 to TRBJ1-2, with D unclear. Germline lookup yields CDR1 GTSNPN and CDR2 SVGIG (reference sequence). Trimming removed 0 bases at V and 3 bases at J, with 14 bases between. The CDR3 extends over 15 amino acids. CDR3 bases: TGTGCCTGGAGTGTACTCAGGATGGCCTACTATGGCTACACCTTC. Amino acids: CAWSVLRMAYYGYTF.

The CDR3 here is CASSWDRDNYEQYF. The DNA for the CDR3 is TGTGCCAGCAGTTGGGACAGGGATAACTACGAGCAGTACTTC. The chain carries TRBV6-1 and TRBJ2-7, with TRBD1 matching 9 bases. The CDR3 runs 14 residues. V lost 5 bases and J lost 3; bases outside the gene matches: 5. CDR1 is MNHNS and CDR2 is SASEGT in the germline V gene.

This sequence joins TRBV6-5 and TRBJ1-2, with 9 bases aligning to TRBD1. V gave up 8 bases and J gave up 2 bases; unmatched junction bases: 9. The CDR3 is 15 amino acids. Germline assignment: CDR1 MNHEY and CDR2 SVGAGI. The CDR3 loop is CASRPPGQGNYGYTF. The CDR3 bases are TGTGCCAGCCGCCCCCCGGGACAGGGCAACTATGGCTACACCTTC.

The chain carries TRBV7-2 and TRBJ2-7; 8 bases map to TRBD2. The CDR3 runs 14 residues. Germline V gives CDR1 SGHTA, CDR2 FQGNSA. The junction had 3 bases not matched to a gene; V was cut back by 5 bases and J by 0 bases. The CDR3 DNA follows: TGTGCCAGCAGCCCAACTAGCGGCTCCTACGAGCAGTACTTC. It encodes CASSPTSGSYEQYF.

V gene TRBV28 combines with J gene TRBJ2-3; D is undetermined. The V and J ends lost 6 bases and 2 bases respectively, with 3 bases between them. The germline CDR1 and CDR2 sequences are MDHEN and SYDVKM. The CDR3 runs to 11 residues. As DNA, the CDR3 is TGTGCCAGCAGGACCACAGATACGCAGTATTTT. Its translation: CASRTTDTQYF.

The chain has TRBV4-3 and TRBJ2-7; D possibly corresponds to TRBD2 (6 bases). This CDR3 spans 14 amino acids. The V gene lost 2 bases and the J gene lost 6 bases, with 14 bases spanning the gap. Germline CDR1 is LGHNA and CDR2 is YSLEER. Here the CDR3 DNA reads TGCGCCAGCAGCCAAACTTCCGGGCGGGGCGAGCAGTACTTC. The encoded protein is CASSQTSGRGEQYF.

The rearrangement uses TRBV5-1 and TRBJ2-7; TRBD1 agrees at 7 bases. Germline assignment: CDR1 SGHRS and CDR2 YFSETQ. V lost 4 bases to trimming and J lost 3 bases; unmatched junction nucleotides: 4. This CDR3 is built from 13 residues. This CDR3 is CASSDRDSYEQYF. CDR3 nucleotide sequence: TGCGCCAGCAGCGACCGGGACAGCTACGAGCAGTACTTC.

This clone has a single count. The rearrangement links TRBV9 to TRBJ1-3, with D possibly TRBD1 on 6 matching bases. Trimming cost V 2 bases and J 1 base, with 10 bases left between them. Germline assignment: CDR1 SGDLS and CDR2 YYNGEE. CDR3 length: 15 residues. The CDR3 reads CASSVRQESGNTIYF. CDR3 in DNA: TGTGCCAGCAGCGTTAGACAGGAGTCTGGAAACACCATATATTTT.

The chain couples TRBV4-1 to TRBJ1-5; 7 nucleotides agree with TRBD1. Germline V gene sequence: CDR1 MGHRA, CDR2 YSYEKL. Trimming at V came to 4 bases and at J to 0 bases, leaving 18 bases not matched to a gene. The length of the CDR3 is 20 residues. CDR3: CASSLGSGRGAILSNQPQHF. CDR3 in DNA: TGCGCCAGCAGCCTCGGGTCTGGCAGGGGGGCCATACTTAGCAATCAGCCCCAGCATTTT.

This sequence joins TRBV4-2 and TRBJ1-2; 7 positions match TRBD1. Germline V gives CDR1 LGHNA, CDR2 YNFKEQ. CDR3 length: 18 residues. V trimming: 1 base; J trimming: 5 bases; junction bases outside the gene matches: 16. CDR3 DNA: TGTGCCAGCAGCCAAGCACGGATAGGGGGCGTATTTTCTTATGGCTACACCTTC. Its translation is CASSQARIGGVFSYGYTF.